Presented here are 16 T cell receptor gamma chains from one specimen sequenced in a study of human gamma delta and Vdelta1 T cells. The antigens for these receptors are not known. TCRdb fed the PCR reads to CATT. The top ten clones hold about 2.4% of a sample with approximately 9,000 gamma-chain clones, less than 55% of them seen once. The sample taken for sequencing was Vdelta1 gamma-delta T cells from blood grown in culture (DOT cells). These receptors were collected from a human donor in good health.

The gene calls are TRGV9 and TRGJ1 or TRGJ2. Trimming took 3 bases from V and 6 from J; bases not matched to a gene: 11. The CDR3 runs 14 residues. Germline CDR1 is GITISATS and CDR2 is ISYDGTV (reference sequence). CDR3 DNA sequence: TGTGCCTTGTGGGAGTTTCGAGGTATTTATAAGAAACTCTTT. Translating it yields CALWEFRGIYKKLF.

V gene TRGV8 combines with J gene TRGJ1 or TRGJ2. This CDR3 has 13 residues. The ends lost 3 bases at V and 4 bases at J; junction bases unmatched: 6. CDR1 is VENAVY, CDR2 YDSYNSRV, per germline. The DNA for the CDR3 is TGTGCCACCTGGGATTTGAACTATTATAAGAAACTCTTT. Its translation: CATWDLNYYKKLF.

The sample holds a few counts of this clone. V is TRGV2 and J is TRGJP2. Germline V gene data show CDR1 as EGSNGY and CDR2 as YDSYNSKV. The CDR3 contains 14 residues. V was clipped by 0 bases and J by 7 bases; unmatched bases: 5. CDR3 region: CATWDGLIDWIKTF. The DNA for the CDR3 is TGTGCCACCTGGGACGGGCTGATTGATTGGATCAAGACGTTT.

This chain uses TRGV2 with TRGJ1 or TRGJ2. Looked up from germline, CDR1 is EGSNGY and CDR2 is YDSYNSKV. Trimming at V came to 2 bases and at J to 9 bases, leaving 7 bases not matched to a gene. CDR3 size: 12 residues. CDR3 sequence reads: CATWDARSKKLF. The CDR3 DNA reads as TGTGCCACCTGGGACGCCCGGAGTAAGAAACTCTTT.

The table lists this clone with a few counts. The chain is built from TRGV8 and TRGJP2. This CDR3 spans 16 amino acids. Germline assignment: CDR1 VENAVY and CDR2 YDSYNSRV. V lost 4 bases, J lost 0 bases, and 8 bases stayed unmatched. This chain's CDR3 is CATWEKGNSSDWIKTF. CDR3 nucleotides: TGTGCCACCTGGGAAAAGGGGAATAGTAGTGATTGGATCAAGACGTTT.

This clone was recorded a few times. The V and J genes are TRGV3 and TRGJ1 or TRGJ2. The CDR3 is 11 residues long. Germline assignment: CDR1 VTNTFY and CDR2 YDVSTARD (reference sequence). Trimming at V came to 1 base and at J to 9 bases, leaving 3 bases not matched to a gene. CDR3 sequence reads: CATWDSFKKLF. CDR3 sequence (DNA): TGTGCCACCTGGGACAGCTTTAAGAAACTCTTT.

The rearrangement links TRGV2 to TRGJ1 or TRGJ2. Germline V gives CDR1 EGSNGY, CDR2 YDSYNSKV. This CDR3 is built from 12 residues. J was trimmed by 9 bases and V by 0 bases; bases with no gene match: 5. The CDR3 nucleotides are TGTGCCACCTGGGACGGGCGGGTTAAGAAACTCTTT. This translates into CATWDGRVKKLF.

The V call is TRGV9, the J call TRGJ1 or TRGJ2. Germline CDR1 reads GITISATS; CDR2 reads ISYDGTV (reference sequence). The ends lost 4 bases at V and 4 bases at J; junction bases unmatched: 13. The CDR3 runs 15 residues. CDR3 DNA: TGTGCCTTGTGGGATAAGCGGCCTATATATTATAAGAAACTCTTT. Its translation: CALWDKRPIYYKKLF.

The rearrangement links TRGV5 to TRGJ1 or TRGJ2. The J segment lost 7 bases and the V segment lost 0 bases, leaving 6 bases of the junction unmatched. The CDR3 loop spans 13 amino acids. Germline V lookup: CDR1 VINAFY, CDR2 YDVSNSKD. The CDR3 reads CATWDRPWYKKLF. CDR3 in DNA: TGTGCCACCTGGGACAGGCCTTGGTATAAGAAACTCTTT.

This clone turned up a few times. J is TRGJP2 and V is TRGV4. The V gene end was trimmed by 1 base and the J gene end by 1 base; junction bases not matched to a gene: 6. Germline CDR1 EGSTGY, CDR2 YDSYTSSV. There are 16 residues in the CDR3. CDR3 loop: CATWDGPFSSDWIKTF. The CDR3 DNA reads TGTGCCACCTGGGATGGCCCTTTTAGTAGTGATTGGATCAAGACGTTT.

This chain uses TRGV4 with TRGJ1 or TRGJ2. The CDR3 is made up of 14 amino acids. Per the germline V gene, CDR1 is EGSTGY and CDR2 is YDSYTSSV. V dropped 2 bases and J dropped 7; count of bases not matched to a gene: 11. The CDR3 region is CATWDEPSGYKKLF. The CDR3 bases are TGTGCCACCTGGGATGAGCCCTCTGGGTATAAGAAACTCTTT.

The chain joins TRGV2 to TRGJ1 or TRGJ2. CDR3 length equals 10 residues. Trimming removed 12 bases from V and 8 bases from J; junction bases left unmatched: 10. Germline CDR1 reads EGSNGY; CDR2 reads YDSYNSKV. CDR3 nucleotides: TGTGCCCCTGCTTTGGATAAGAAACTCTTT. Amino acids: CAPALDKKLF.

The genes are TRGV5 and TRGJ1 or TRGJ2. The germline V gene encodes CDR1 VINAFY and CDR2 YDVSNSKD. There are 14 residues in the CDR3. Trimming at V came to 4 bases and at J to 4 bases, leaving 10 bases not matched to a gene. The CDR3 loop reads CATWDGQGYYKKLF. CDR3 sequence (DNA): TGTGCCACCTGGGATGGCCAGGGGTATTATAAGAAACTCTTT.

V is TRGV2 and J is TRGJ1 or TRGJ2. This CDR3 is built from 12 residues. V was pared by 0 bases and J by 10 bases, with 6 bases of the junction left unmatched. The germline CDR1 and CDR2 sequences are EGSNGY and YDSYNSKV. DNA of the CDR3: TGTGCCACCTGGGACGGGGCCAGGAAGAAACTCTTT. It translates to CATWDGARKKLF.

This clone is labeled medium-sized. The rearrangement uses TRGV5 and TRGJ1 or TRGJ2. CDR3 length: 12 residues. Looked up from germline, CDR1 is VINAFY and CDR2 is YDVSNSKD. Unmatched junction bases numbered 0, after V lost 1 base and J lost 3 bases. Here the CDR3 DNA reads TGTGCCACCTGGGACAGTTATTATAAGAAACTCTTT. Protein product: CATWDSYYKKLF.

This clone appeared once. A much larger clone sits a single nucleotide away, making a read error possible. The rearrangement joins TRGV8 to TRGJ1 or TRGJ2. Germline CDR1 is VENAVY and CDR2 is YDSYNSRV. The CDR3 extends over 11 amino acids. This CDR3 is CATWNSYKKLF. The CDR3 bases are TGTGCCACCTGGAATAGTTATAAGAAACTCTTT.